This T cell receptor beta chain was captured in a study of T cells in women clearing cervical HPV infection. As to this clone: Coverage ceases 3 residues before the CDR3 finishes, and the germline J gene fills in the end.

The CDR3 is 11 residues long. CDR1 SGHTA and CDR2 FQGNSA come from the germline V gene. V was shortened by 2 bases and J by 9 bases, with 5 bases between the two germline ends. Sequencing was performed with immunoSEQ multiplex PCR; in TCRdb, only in-frame clones are kept and a portion is missing. Its clone listing holds tens of thousands of clones. V usage is TRBV7-2 and J usage is TRBJ1-5; unclear D gene. Material: blood buffy coat. The receptor was derived from a woman between 18 and 75 years old with a cervical HPV16 infection that either progressed to CIN3+ or cleared (not recorded which). CDR3 region: CASSLSGPQHF. Incomplete CDR3 DNA: TGTGCCAGCAGCTTAAGCGGGCCC.